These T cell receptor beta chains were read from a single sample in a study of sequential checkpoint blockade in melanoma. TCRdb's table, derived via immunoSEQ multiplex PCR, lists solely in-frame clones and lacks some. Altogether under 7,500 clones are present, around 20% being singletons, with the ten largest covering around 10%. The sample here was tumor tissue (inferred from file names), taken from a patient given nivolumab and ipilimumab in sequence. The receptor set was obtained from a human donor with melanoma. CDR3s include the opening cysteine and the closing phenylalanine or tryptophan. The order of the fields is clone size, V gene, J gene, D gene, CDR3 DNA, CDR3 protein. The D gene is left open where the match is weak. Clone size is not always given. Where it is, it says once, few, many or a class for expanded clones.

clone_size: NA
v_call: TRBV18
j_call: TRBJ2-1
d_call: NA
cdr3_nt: TGTGCCAGCTCACCACCGGGGGCTTCCTACAATGAGCAGTTCTTC
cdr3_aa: CASSPPGASYNEQFF

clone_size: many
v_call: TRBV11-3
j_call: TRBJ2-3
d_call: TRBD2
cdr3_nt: TGTGCCAGCAGCTCTGGGACTAGCGGGAGTACAGATACGCAGTATTTT
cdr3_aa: CASSSGTSGSTDTQYF

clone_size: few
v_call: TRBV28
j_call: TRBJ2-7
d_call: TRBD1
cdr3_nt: TGTGCCAGCACCAATCCCCGGGACAGCCACCGGGAGCAGTACTTC
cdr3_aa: CASTNPRDSHREQYF

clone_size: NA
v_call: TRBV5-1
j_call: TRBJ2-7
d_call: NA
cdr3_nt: TGCGCCAGCAGCTTGGGACAGGACCTCTACGAGCAGTACTTC
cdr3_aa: CASSLGQDLYEQYF

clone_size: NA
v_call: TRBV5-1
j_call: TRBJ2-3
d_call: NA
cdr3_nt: TGCGCCAGCAGCTCCGGATCTGGGGCAGGCGCCACAGATACGCAGTATTTT
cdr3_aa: CASSSGSGAGATDTQYF

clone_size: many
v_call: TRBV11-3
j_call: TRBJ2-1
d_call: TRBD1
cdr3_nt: TGTGCCAGCAGCCCCCGGGACAGGGAGAATGAGCAGTTCTTC
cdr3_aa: CASSPRDRENEQFF

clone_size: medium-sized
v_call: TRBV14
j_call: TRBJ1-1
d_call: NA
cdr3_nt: TGTGCCAACCTTACCGGGAACACTGAAGCTTTCTTT
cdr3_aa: CANLTGNTEAFF

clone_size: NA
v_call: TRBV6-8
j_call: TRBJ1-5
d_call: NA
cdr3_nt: TGTGCCAGCAGTCAAGAGCAAAGCAATCAGCCCCAGCATTTT
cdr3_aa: CASSQEQSNQPQHF

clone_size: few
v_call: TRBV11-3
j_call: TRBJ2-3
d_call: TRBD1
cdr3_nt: TGTGCCAGCAGCCGTCAGGGACAGGGGACGGCAGATACGCAGTATTTT
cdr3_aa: CASSRQGQGTADTQYF

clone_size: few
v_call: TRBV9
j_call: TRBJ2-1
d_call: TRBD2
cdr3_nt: TGTGCCAGCACCGAGGGTCTAGCGGGACAATTCTTC
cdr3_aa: CASTEGLAGQFF

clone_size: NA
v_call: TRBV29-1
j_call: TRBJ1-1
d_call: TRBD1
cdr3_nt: TGCAGCGCCGGGACAGGTGCTGGCACTGAAGCTTTCTTT
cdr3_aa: CSAGTGAGTEAFF

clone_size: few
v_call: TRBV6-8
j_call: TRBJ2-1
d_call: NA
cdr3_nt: TGTGCCAGCAGTTACCCAGTGATAGGGTACAATGAGCAGTTCTTC
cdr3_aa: CASSYPVIGYNEQFF

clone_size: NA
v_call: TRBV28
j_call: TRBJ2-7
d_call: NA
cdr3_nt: TGTGCCAGCAGTGTACTTAGCTACGAGCAGTACTTC
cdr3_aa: CASSVLSYEQYF

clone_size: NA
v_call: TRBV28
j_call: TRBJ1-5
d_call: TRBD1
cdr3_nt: TGTGCCAGCAGACAGGGGACGCGAATCCCCCAGCATTTT
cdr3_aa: CASRQGTRIPQHF

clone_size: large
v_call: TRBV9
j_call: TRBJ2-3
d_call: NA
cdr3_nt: TGTGCCAGCAGCGGGTCTGGGCTTGGCACAGATACGCAGTATTTT
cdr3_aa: CASSGSGLGTDTQYF

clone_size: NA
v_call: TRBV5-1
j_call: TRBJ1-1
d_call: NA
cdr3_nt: TGCGCCAGCAGCACCCAGGGGACCTTGAACACTGAAGCTTTCTTT
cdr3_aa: CASSTQGTLNTEAFF

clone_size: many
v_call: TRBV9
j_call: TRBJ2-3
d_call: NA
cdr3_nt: TGTGCCAGCAGCGACGGGGGAACTAGCACAGATACGCAGTATTTT
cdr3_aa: CASSDGGTSTDTQYF

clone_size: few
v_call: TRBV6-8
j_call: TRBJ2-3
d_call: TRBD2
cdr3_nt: TGTGCCAGCAGGGGGACTAGCGGGAGCGGGGGCACAGATACGCAGTATTTT
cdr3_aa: CASRGTSGSGGTDTQYF

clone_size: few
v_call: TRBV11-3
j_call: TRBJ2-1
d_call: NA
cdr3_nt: TGTGCCAGCAGCTTAGTACAGGGGGAGGGCGCCTACAATGAGCAGTTCTTC
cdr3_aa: CASSLVQGEGAYNEQFF

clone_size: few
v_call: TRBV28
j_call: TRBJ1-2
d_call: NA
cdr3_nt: TGTGCCAGCAGTTCCCCGAGGGGACCCGGAGACTATGGCTACACCTTC
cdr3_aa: CASSSPRGPGDYGYTF

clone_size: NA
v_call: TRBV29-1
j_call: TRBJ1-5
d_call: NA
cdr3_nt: TGCAGCGTTGAAACGGGGATCGATCAGCCCCAGCATTTT
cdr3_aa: CSVETGIDQPQHF

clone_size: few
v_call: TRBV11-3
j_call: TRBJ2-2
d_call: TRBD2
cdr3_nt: TGTGCCAGCAGCTCCGAACTAGCGGGGAGGACCGGGGAGCTGTTTTTT
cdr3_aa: CASSSELAGRTGELFF

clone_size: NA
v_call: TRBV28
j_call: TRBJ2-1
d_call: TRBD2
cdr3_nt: TGTGCCAGCAGTTCGACTAGCGGGGGGGTCTACAATGAGCAGTTCTTC
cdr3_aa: CASSSTSGGVYNEQFF

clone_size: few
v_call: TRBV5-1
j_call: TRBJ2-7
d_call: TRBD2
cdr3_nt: TGCGCCAGCAGCTTCTCTAGCGGGAGAGGGGAGCAGTACTTC
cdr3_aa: CASSFSSGRGEQYF

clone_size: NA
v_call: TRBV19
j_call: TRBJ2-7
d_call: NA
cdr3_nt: TGTGCCAGTAGTATTTCTGGGATTGACGGCTCCTACGAGCAGTACTTC
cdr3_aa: CASSISGIDGSYEQYF

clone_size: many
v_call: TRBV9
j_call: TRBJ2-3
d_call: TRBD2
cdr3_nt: TGTGCCAGCAGCCCGACCCCCCGGGGGGGCACAGATACGCAGTATTTT
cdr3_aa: CASSPTPRGGTDTQYF

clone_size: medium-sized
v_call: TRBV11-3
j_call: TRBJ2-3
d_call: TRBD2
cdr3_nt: TGTGCCAGCAGCTTTCAGCGGGGGGGCCAAAATACGCAGTATTTT
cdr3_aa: CASSFQRGGQNTQYF

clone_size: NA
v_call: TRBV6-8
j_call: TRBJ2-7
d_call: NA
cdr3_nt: TGTGCCAGCAGTTTTGTGGGCGCCGAGCAGTACTTC
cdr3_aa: CASSFVGAEQYF